Described below is a single TCR beta chain sequence and its context. The antigen is not known. Measured with immunoSEQ multiplex PCR; TCRdb has only the in-frame clones, and not every one. The repertoire holds roughly 120,000 clones, around 94% seen once, with just under 3% in the top ten. The data stem from a study of T cell responses to AZD1222 COVID-19 vaccine. About the research overall: Some second doses came at about 4 weeks and others at about 12 weeks; these were pooled. Study-level results: It was only 6 or 7 AZD1222 recipients who were seropositive at baseline. No repertoire was sampled before or during the peak T cell response, only after it.

The specimen comprised peripheral blood, sampled on day 0 of AZD1222 vaccination. The TCR originated in an adult in good health.

The CDR3 bases are TGTGCCAGCAGCCAAGGAATGGTCTGGGGCTACACCTTC. Translating it yields CASSQGMVWGYTF. This sequence joins TRBV14 and TRBJ1-2, with D uncertain. CDR3 length equals 13 residues. The germline V gene encodes CDR1 SGHDN and CDR2 FVKESK. The V and J ends lost 1 base and 8 bases respectively, with 11 bases between them.